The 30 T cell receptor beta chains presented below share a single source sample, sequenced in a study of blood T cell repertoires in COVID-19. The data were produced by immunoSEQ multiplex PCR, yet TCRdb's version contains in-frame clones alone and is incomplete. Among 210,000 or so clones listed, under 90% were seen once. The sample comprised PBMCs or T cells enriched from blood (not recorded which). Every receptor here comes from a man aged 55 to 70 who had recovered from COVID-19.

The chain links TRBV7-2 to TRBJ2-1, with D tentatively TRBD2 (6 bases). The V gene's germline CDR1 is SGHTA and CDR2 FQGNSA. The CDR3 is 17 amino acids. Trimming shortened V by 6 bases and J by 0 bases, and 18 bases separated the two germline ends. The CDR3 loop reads CASSLVGGPSSYNEQFF. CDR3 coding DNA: TGTGCCAGCAGTCTGGTGGGGGGACCTAGCTCCTACAATGAGCAGTTCTTC.

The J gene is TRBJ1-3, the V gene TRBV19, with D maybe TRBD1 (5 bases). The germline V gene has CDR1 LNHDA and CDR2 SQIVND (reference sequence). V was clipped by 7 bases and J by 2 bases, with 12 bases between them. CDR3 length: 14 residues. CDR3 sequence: CASKVGTAGNTIYF. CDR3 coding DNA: TGTGCCAGTAAAGTTGGGACTGCTGGAAACACCATATATTTT.

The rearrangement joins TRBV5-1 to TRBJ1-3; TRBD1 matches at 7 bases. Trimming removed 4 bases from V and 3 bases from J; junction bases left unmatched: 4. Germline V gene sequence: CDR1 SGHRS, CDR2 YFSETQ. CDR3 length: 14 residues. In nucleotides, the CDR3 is TGCGCCAGCAGCCTGGGACAGTTTGGAAACACCATATATTTT. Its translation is CASSLGQFGNTIYF.

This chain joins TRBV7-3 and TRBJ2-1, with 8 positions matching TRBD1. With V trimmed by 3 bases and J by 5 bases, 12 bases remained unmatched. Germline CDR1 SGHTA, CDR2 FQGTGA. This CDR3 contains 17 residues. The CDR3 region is CASSLGSQGALHNEQFF. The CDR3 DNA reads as TGTGCCAGCAGCTTGGGGTCCCAGGGGGCGCTGCACAATGAGCAGTTCTTC.

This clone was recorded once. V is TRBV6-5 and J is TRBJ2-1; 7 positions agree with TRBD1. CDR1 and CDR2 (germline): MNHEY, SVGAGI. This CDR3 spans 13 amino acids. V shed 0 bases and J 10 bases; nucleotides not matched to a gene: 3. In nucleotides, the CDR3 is TGTGCCAGCAGTTACTCGAACAGGGGCGAGCAGTTCTTC. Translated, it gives CASSYSNRGEQFF.

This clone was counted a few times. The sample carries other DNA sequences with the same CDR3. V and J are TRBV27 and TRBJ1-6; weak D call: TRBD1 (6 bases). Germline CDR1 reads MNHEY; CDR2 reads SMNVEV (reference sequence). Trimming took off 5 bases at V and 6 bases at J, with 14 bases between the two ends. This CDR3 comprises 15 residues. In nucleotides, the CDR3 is TGTGCCAGCAGTACCTCCGGGACACCTAATTCACCCCTCCACTTT. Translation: CASSTSGTPNSPLHF.

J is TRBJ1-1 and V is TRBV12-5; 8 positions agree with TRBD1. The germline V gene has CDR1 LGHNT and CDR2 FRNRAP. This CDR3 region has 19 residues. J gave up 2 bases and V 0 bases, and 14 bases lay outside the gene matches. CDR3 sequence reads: CASGLVLYPEQGGNTEAFF. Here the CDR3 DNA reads TGTGCTAGTGGTTTGGTACTTTACCCCGAACAGGGGGGAAACACTGAAGCTTTCTTT.

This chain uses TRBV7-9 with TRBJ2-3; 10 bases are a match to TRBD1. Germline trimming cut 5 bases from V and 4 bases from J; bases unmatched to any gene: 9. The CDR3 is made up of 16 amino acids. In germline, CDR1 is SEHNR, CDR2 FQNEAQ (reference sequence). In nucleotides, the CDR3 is TGTGCCAGCAGCCCAAAGGGTGGGACAGGGGCAGATACGCAGTATTTT. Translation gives CASSPKGGTGADTQYF.

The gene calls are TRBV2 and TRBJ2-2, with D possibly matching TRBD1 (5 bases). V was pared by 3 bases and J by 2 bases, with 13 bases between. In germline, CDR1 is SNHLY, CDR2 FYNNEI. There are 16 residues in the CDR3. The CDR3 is CASSDQGVPNTGELFF. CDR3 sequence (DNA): TGTGCCAGCAGTGATCAAGGGGTTCCCAACACCGGGGAGCTGTTTTTT.

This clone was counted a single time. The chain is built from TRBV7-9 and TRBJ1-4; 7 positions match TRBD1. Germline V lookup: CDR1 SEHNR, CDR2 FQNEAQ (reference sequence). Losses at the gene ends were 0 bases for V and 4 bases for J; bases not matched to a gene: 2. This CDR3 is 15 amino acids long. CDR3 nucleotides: TGTGCCAGCAGCTTAGCGACAGGGCTTAATGAAAAACTGTTTTTT. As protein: CASSLATGLNEKLFF.

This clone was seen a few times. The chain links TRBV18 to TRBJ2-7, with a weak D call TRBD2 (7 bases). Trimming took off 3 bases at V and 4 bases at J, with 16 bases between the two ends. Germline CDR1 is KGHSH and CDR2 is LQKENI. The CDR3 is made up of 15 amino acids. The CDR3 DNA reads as TGTGCCAGCTCACCTAATGGAGGGGGGGCGTACGAGCAGTACTTC. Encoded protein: CASSPNGGGAYEQYF.

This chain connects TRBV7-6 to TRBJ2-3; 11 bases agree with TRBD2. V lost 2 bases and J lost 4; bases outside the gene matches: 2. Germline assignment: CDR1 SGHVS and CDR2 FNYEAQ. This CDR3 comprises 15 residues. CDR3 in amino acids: CASSLTSGGPDTQYF. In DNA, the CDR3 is TGTGCCAGCAGCTTAACTAGCGGGGGACCAGATACGCAGTATTTT.

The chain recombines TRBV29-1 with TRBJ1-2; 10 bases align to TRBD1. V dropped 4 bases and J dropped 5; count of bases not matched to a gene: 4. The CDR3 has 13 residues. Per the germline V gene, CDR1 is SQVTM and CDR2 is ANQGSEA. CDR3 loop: CSVGTGGMYGYTF. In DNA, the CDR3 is TGCAGCGTTGGGACAGGGGGGATGTATGGCTACACCTTC.

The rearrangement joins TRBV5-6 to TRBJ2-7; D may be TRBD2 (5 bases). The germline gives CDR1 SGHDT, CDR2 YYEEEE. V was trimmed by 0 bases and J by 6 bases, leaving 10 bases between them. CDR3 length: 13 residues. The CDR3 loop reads CASSLGGVLEQYF. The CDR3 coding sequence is TGTGCCAGCAGCTTGGGGGGAGTACTCGAGCAGTACTTC.

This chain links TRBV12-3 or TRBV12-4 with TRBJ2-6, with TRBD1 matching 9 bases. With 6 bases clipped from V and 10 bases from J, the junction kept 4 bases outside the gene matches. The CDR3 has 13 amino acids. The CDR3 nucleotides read TGTGCCAGCAGCCTCGGGACAGGGAACGTCCTGACTTTC. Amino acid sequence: CASSLGTGNVLTF.

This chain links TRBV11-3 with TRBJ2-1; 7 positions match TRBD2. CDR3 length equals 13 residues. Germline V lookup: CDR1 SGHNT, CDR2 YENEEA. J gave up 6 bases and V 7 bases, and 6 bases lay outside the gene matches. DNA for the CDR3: TGTGCCAGCAACCGGGGGGAGGGCAATGAGCAGTTCTTC. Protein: CASNRGEGNEQFF.

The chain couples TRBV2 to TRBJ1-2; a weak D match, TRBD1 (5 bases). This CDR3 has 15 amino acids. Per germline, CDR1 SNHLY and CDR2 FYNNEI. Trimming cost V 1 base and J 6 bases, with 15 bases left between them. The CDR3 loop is CASSEGNPDTHGYTF. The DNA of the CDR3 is TGTGCCAGCAGTGAAGGAAATCCGGACACACATGGCTACACCTTC.

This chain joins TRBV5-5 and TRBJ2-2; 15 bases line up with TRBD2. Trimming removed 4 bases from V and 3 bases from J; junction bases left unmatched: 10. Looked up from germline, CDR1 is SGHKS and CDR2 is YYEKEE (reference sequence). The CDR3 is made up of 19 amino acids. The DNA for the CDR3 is TGTGCCAGCAGCCCCCGGACTAGCGGGGGGGCTCTGTACACCGGGGAGCTGTTTTTT. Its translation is CASSPRTSGGALYTGELFF.

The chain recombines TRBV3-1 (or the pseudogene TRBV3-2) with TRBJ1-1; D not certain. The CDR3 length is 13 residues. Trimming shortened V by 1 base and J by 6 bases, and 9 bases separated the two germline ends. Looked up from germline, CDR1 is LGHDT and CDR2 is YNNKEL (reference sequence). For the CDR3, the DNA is TGTGCCAGCAGCCAAGTTAAGGAGGCTGAAGCTTTCTTT. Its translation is CASSQVKEAEAFF.

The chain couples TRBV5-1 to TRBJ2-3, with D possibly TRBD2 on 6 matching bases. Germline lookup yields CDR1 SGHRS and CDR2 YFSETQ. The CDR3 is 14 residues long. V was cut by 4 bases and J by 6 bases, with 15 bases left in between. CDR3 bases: TGCGCCAGCAGCCAAAGACTAGGAGTGGATACGCAGTATTTT. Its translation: CASSQRLGVDTQYF.

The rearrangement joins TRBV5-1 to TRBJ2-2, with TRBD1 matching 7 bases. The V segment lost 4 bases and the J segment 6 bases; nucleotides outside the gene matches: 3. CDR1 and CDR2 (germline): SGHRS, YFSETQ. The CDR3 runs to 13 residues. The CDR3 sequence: CASSTGVAGELFF. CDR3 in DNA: TGCGCCAGCAGCACAGGGGTGGCCGGGGAGCTGTTTTTT.

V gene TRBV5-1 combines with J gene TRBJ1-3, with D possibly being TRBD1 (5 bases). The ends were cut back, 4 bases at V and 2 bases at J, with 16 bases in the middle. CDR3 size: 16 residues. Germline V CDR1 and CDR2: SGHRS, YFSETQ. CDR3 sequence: CASSGAGPRAGNTIYF. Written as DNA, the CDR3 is TGCGCCAGCAGCGGGGCAGGGCCCAGAGCTGGAAACACCATATATTTT.

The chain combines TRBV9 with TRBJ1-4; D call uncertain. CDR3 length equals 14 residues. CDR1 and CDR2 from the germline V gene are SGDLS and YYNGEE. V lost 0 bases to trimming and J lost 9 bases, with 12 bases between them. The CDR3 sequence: CASSVGRAGQKLFF. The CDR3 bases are TGTGCCAGCAGCGTAGGGCGGGCAGGCCAAAAACTGTTTTTT. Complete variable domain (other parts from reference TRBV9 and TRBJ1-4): DSGVTQTPKHLITATGQRVTLRCSPRSGDLSVYWYQQSLDQGLQFLIQYYNGEERAKGNILERFSAQQFPDLHSELNLSSLELGDSALYFCASSVGRAGQKLFFGSGTQLSVL.

The CDR3 here is CASSRWGGSPLHF. CDR3 nucleotide sequence: TGTGCCAGCAGCAGATGGGGGGGATCACCCCTCCACTTT. The chain links TRBV7-8 to TRBJ1-6; possible D gene TRBD1, 5 bases. V lost 5 bases and J lost 10, with 12 bases in between. Germline V gene sequence: CDR1 SGHVS, CDR2 FQNEAQ. This CDR3 spans 13 amino acids. Based on the CDR3 plus reference TRBV7-8 and TRBJ1-6, the full variable domain is GAGVSQSPRYKVAKRGQDVALRCDPISGHVSLFWYQQALGQGPEFLTYFQNEAQLDKSGLPSDRFFAERPEGSVSTLKIQRTQQEDSAVYLCASSRWGGSPLHFGNGTRLTVT.

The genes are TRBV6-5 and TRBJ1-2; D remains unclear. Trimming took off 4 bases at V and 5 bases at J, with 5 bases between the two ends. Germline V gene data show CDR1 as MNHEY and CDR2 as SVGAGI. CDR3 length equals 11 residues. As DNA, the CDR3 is TGTGCCAGCAGTTCGGGGTATGGCTACACCTTC. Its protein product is CASSSGYGYTF.

CDR3: CASSQELGYYGYTF. The DNA for the CDR3 is TGCGCCAGCAGCCAAGAACTGGGCTACTATGGCTACACCTTC. This rearrangement joins TRBV4-3 to TRBJ1-2; D is uncertain. This CDR3 spans 14 amino acids. Germline values: CDR1 LGHNA, CDR2 YSLEER. Trimming cost V 0 bases and J 3 bases, with 8 bases left between them.

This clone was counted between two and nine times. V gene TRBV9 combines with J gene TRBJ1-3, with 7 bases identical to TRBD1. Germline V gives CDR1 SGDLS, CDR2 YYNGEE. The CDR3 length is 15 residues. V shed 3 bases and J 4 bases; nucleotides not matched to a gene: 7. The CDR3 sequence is CASSATGDRGNTIYF. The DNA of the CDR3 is TGTGCCAGCAGCGCCACGGGGGACAGAGGAAACACCATATATTTT.

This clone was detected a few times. The CDR3 coding sequence is TGTGCCAGCAGCCAAGAACTTAACAGTCATACTGAAGCTTTCTTT. Translated, it gives CASSQELNSHTEAFF. This chain joins TRBV3-1 (or the pseudogene TRBV3-2) and TRBJ1-1; no clear D. Trimming shortened V by 0 bases and J by 5 bases, and 13 bases separated the two germline ends. This CDR3 has 15 amino acids. Per germline, CDR1 LGHDT and CDR2 YNNKEL (reference sequence).

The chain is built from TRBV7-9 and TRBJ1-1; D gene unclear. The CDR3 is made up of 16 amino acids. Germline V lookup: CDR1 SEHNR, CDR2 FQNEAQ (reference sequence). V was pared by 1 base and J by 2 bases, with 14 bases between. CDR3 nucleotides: TGTGCCAGCAGCTTAGGGCTGACCGAGGGCAACACTGAAGCTTTCTTT. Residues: CASSLGLTEGNTEAFF.

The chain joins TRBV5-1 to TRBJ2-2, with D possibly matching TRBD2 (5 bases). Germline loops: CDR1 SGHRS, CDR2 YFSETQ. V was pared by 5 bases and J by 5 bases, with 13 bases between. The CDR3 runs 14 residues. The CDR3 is CASSTDGGTGELFF. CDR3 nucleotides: TGCGCCAGCAGTACTGACGGCGGGACCGGGGAGCTGTTTTTT.